The table lists the clone carrying this T cell receptor beta chain with many counts. The antigen is undetermined. Noted time point: sample taken at primary tumor resection. Whole RNA, isolated from tumor, nontumor lung or frozen PBMC, was sequenced without prior sorting. The donor population consisted of approximately 79 patients with untreated, early-stage non-small cell lung cancer. The sample originates from a study of spatial heterogeneity in lung cancer. Study-wide background: Combinations of a unique TCR and a UMI were tallied in raw reads, and on average each appeared more than ten times. Broader study findings: Whereas they appeared in blood less at follow-up, ubiquitous expanded tumor TCRs appeared there more at resection.

TCR cDNA molecules each carried a unique molecular identifier. TCRdb re-called the 5' RACE reads with MiXCR, one entry per CDR3 protein. The sample records roughly 17,000 distinct CDR3 sequences, over 20% being singletons. This TCR was sampled from a female donor with early-stage non-small cell lung cancer. Specimen: PBMCs, collected at surgery.

The CDR3 DNA reads as TGTGCCAGCAGCCGTGACCGTTACACTGAAGCTTTCTTT. Its protein product is CASSRDRYTEAFF. The chain recombines TRBV7-9 with TRBJ1-1; no reliable D call. Germline CDR1 SEHNR, CDR2 FQNEAQ (reference sequence). CDR3 size: 13 residues. Trimming cost V 5 bases and J 3 bases, with 10 bases left between them. Full variable domain (missing parts from reference TRBV7-9 and TRBJ1-1): DTGVSQNPRHKITKRGQNVTFRCDPISEHNRLYWYRQTLGQGPEFLTYFQNEAQLEKSRLLSDRFSAERPKGSFSTLEIQRTEQGDSAMYLCASSRDRYTEAFFGQGTRLTVV.